The 11 T cell receptor beta chains given below trace back to one sample, sequenced in a study of T cells in Graves' hyperthyroidism and ophthalmopathy. RNA transcripts served as the template for amplifying TCR beta CDR3 regions. First-round RT-PCR targeting the TCR CDR3 was performed with the HTBI primer set. TCRdb recomputed calls from the multiplex PCR reads with MiXCR, one row per CDR3 protein. In the table there are under 300,000 distinct CDR3 sequences, approximately 12% of which are singletons. Sequencing input: blood. The receptors come from a woman in her thirties with Graves' hyperthyroidism that later progressed to Graves' ophthalmopathy.

This clonotype has a count of ten or more. This chain links TRBV30 with TRBJ1-6; no definite D call. The germline V gene encodes CDR1 GTSNPN and CDR2 SVGIG (reference sequence). CDR3 length: 11 amino acids. Trimming took off 0 bases at V and 10 bases at J, with 4 bases between the two ends. The CDR3 sequence is CAWSVKSPLHF. The CDR3 coding sequence is TGTGCCTGGAGTGTCAAGTCACCCCTCCACTTT. Combining the CDR3 with reference TRBV30 and TRBJ1-6 gives the whole variable domain SQTIHQWPATLVQPVGSPLSLECTVEGTSNPNLYWYRQAAGRGLQLLFYSVGIGQISSEVPQNLSASRPQDRQFILSSKKLLLSDSGFYLCAWSVKSPLHFGNGTRLTVT.

This clonotype was seen at least ten times. The chain combines TRBV5-5 with TRBJ2-7; D is unclear. V was cut by 2 bases and J by 5 bases, with 11 bases left in between. The CDR3 is 13 residues long. The germline V gene encodes CDR1 SGHKS and CDR2 YYEKEE (reference sequence). The CDR3 bases are TGTGCCAGCAGCTTTGCTGACCCGGACGAGCAGTACTTC. It is translated as CASSFADPDEQYF.

This clonotype was seen ten or more times. V and J are TRBV12-3 or TRBV12-4 and TRBJ2-7, with 7 bases that match TRBD1. V lost 6 bases to trimming and J lost 2 bases; unmatched junction nucleotides: 10. The CDR3 length is 15 residues. CDR3 amino acids: CASSPVTGNPYEQYF. As DNA, the CDR3 is TGTGCCAGCAGCCCTGTGACAGGGAACCCCTACGAGCAGTACTTC.

In this sample, this clonotype turned up many times. J is TRBJ2-1 and V is TRBV7-8, with 11 positions matching TRBD2. CDR1 and CDR2 from the germline V gene are SGHVS and FQNEAQ. V shed 4 bases and J 4 bases; nucleotides not matched to a gene: 6. This CDR3 is built from 16 residues. The CDR3 coding sequence is TGTGCCAGCAGCTCCATAGCGGGAGGGATATACAATGAGCAGTTCTTC. As protein: CASSSIAGGIYNEQFF.

The chain recombines TRBV20-1 with TRBJ1-1, with D perhaps matching TRBD1 (6 bases). This CDR3 has 16 amino acids. Germline V CDR1 and CDR2: DFQATT, SNEGSKA (reference sequence). The V gene lost 2 bases and the J gene lost 3 bases, with 19 bases spanning the gap. This CDR3 is CSARSRRGGAYTEAFF. Written as DNA, the CDR3 is TGCAGTGCTAGATCCAGACGGGGGGGCGCGTACACTGAAGCTTTCTTT.

The J gene is TRBJ2-1, the V gene TRBV6-4; 8 nucleotides agree with TRBD2. CDR1 and CDR2 (germline): MRHNA, SNTAGT. Germline trimming cut 8 bases from V and 9 bases from J; bases unmatched to any gene: 12. This CDR3 has 14 amino acids. CDR3 bases: TGTGCCAGCCAAAGAAGCGGGAGTACCGGTGAGCAGTTCTTC. Translation: CASQRSGSTGEQFF.

This clonotype showed up many times. The chain is built from TRBV4-2 and TRBJ2-7, with 10 bases matching TRBD2. The V and J ends lost 1 base and 3 bases, in that order; junction bases with no gene match: 3. Per the germline V gene, CDR1 is LGHNA and CDR2 is YNFKEQ. The CDR3 has 15 residues. The CDR3 spells CASSQVAGGHYEQYF. The CDR3 nucleotides read TGTGCCAGCAGCCAAGTAGCGGGAGGACACTACGAGCAGTACTTC.

Details on this clonotype: A clone one base away is much larger, so this may be a read error. The chain uses TRBV7-7 and TRBJ2-3; D tentatively reads TRBD1 or TRBD2 (5 bases each). The CDR3 loop spans 15 amino acids. The germline V gene has CDR1 SSHAT and CDR2 FNYEAQ (reference sequence). The CDR3, as DNA: TGTGCTAGCAGCTTAAGGTCGGGGACCACAGGTACGCAGTATTTT. This codes for CASSLRSGTTGTQYF. The variable domain in full, with the rest retrieved from reference TRBV7-7 and TRBJ2-3, is GAGVSQSPRYKVTKRGQDVTLRCDPISSHATLYWYQQALGQGPEFLTYFNYEAQPDKSGLPSDRFSAERPEGSISTLTIQRTEQRDSAMYRCASSLRSGTTGTQYFGPGTRLTVL.

This clonotype was detected many times. V usage is TRBV29-1 and J usage is TRBJ1-2; a weak D match, TRBD1 (5 bases). Trimming took 7 bases from V and 8 from J, leaving 26 bases between them. Germline CDR1 and CDR2: SQVTM and ANQGSEA. There are 15 residues in the CDR3. This chain's CDR3 is CSADLPGRLEEGYTF. CDR3 nucleotides: TGCAGCGCTGACCTCCCGGGGCGCCTCGAGGAGGGCTACACCTTC.

The chain carries TRBV20-1 and TRBJ2-3, with 8 bases lining up with TRBD2. Germline loops: CDR1 DFQATT, CDR2 SNEGSKA (reference sequence). With V trimmed by 8 bases and J by 6 bases, 10 bases remained unmatched. The CDR3 spans 13 residues. As DNA, the CDR3 is TGCAGTTCCTTTCGCGGGGGGTTGGATACGCAGTATTTT. This codes for CSSFRGGLDTQYF.

The rearrangement links TRBV28 to TRBJ2-7, with D perhaps matching TRBD1 or TRBD2 (6 bases each). V lost 3 bases, J lost 4 bases, and 16 bases lay in between. CDR3 length: 15 amino acids. Germline V lookup: CDR1 MDHEN, CDR2 SYDVKM. For the CDR3, the DNA is TGTGCCAGCAGTTTTTGGGCCGGGGGCCGTTACGAGCAGTACTTC. This translates into CASSFWAGGRYEQYF.